This TCR beta chain is drawn from a study of T cells expressing NK-cell markers. Whole-study results and caveats: Clones of NKG2C+ T cells that had expanded were of unclear HCMV specificity.

Worth noting for this clonotype: Its antigen is still unknown.

TCRdb reprocessed the 5' RACE reads and reports one entry per CDR3 protein, with no DNA. Here the sample table reports 350,000 to 400,000 distinct CDR3 sequences. The specimen was blood T cells: a sorted CD56 or NKG2C T cell subset, CD4+ or CD8+ T cells, or bulk PBMC T cells (not recorded which). This TCR derives from a woman in her 50s in good health.

CDR3 region: CAWKKTALVNSPLHF. The chain carries TRBV30 and TRBJ1-6. CDR3 length: 15 residues. Germline loops: CDR1 GTSNPN, CDR2 SVGIG (reference sequence).